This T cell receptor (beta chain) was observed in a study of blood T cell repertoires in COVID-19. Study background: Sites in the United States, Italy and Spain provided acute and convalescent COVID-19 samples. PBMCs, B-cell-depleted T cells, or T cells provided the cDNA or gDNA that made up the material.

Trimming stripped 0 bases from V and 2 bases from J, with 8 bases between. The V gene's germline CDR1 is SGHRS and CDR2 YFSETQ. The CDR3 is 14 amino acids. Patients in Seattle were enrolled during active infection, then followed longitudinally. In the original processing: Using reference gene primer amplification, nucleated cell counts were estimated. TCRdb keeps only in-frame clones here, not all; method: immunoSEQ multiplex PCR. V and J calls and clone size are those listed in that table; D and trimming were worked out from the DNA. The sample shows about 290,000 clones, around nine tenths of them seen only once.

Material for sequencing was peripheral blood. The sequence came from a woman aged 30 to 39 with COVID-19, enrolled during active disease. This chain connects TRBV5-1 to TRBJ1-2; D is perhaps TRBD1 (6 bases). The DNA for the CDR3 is TGCGCCAGCAGCTTGGAGAGGGGGAACTATGGCTACACCTTC. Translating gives CASSLERGNYGYTF.